These 5 T cell receptor beta chains were sequenced from one sample in a study of shared clonotypes between healthy human individuals. TCRdb keeps only in-frame clones here, not all; method: immunoSEQ multiplex PCR. This sample has hundreds of thousands of clones, with around 78% found just once. Material for sequencing was PBMCs. The source of these receptors is a woman aged 40 to 49 in good health. Some clones in this sample may be carry-over from other donors' samples.

With respect to this clone: The sample carries other DNA sequences with the same CDR3. V gene TRBV30 combines with J gene TRBJ2-3; the D is unclear. V dropped 2 bases and J dropped 4 bases, with 7 bases sitting between them. Germline CDR1 reads GTSNPN; CDR2 reads SVGIG (reference sequence). There are 12 residues in the CDR3. CDR3 bases: TGTGCCTGGAGTTCTAGTGCAGATACGCAGTATTTT. It encodes CAWSSSADTQYF.

The rearrangement joins TRBV10-1 to TRBJ1-5, with 10 positions matching TRBD1. The germline gives CDR1 WNHNN, CDR2 SYGVQD (reference sequence). CDR3 size: 16 residues. V shed 10 bases and J 1 base; nucleotides not matched to a gene: 10. The CDR3 coding sequence is TGCGCCATTCTCGGGACAGGGGATGGGAGCAATCAGCCCCAGCATTTT. This gives the protein CAILGTGDGSNQPQHF.

CDR3 sequence: CASSQGSDRSVGYTF. DNA of the CDR3: TGTGCCAGCAGCCAAGGGTCGGACCGCTCGGTCGGCTACACCTTC. The genes are TRBV4-2 and TRBJ1-2; D gene ambiguous. Trimming pared 1 base from V and 8 bases from J, leaving 17 bases between. Germline assignment: CDR1 LGHNA and CDR2 YNFKEQ. The CDR3 has 15 amino acids.

The J gene is TRBJ2-1, the V gene TRBV18, with 8 bases fitting TRBD2. Germline V gene sequence: CDR1 KGHSH, CDR2 LQKENI. Trimming cost V 0 bases and J 5 bases; bases outside gene matches: 9. This CDR3 comprises 17 residues. The CDR3: CASSPPGGGRQNNEQFF. The CDR3 DNA sequence: TGTGCCAGCTCACCACCGGGGGGCGGGAGGCAGAACAATGAGCAGTTCTTC.

The genes are TRBV9 and TRBJ2-5, with D perhaps TRBD2 (5 bases). The CDR3 has 16 amino acids. Trimming took off 3 bases at V and 0 bases at J, with 15 bases between the two ends. Germline V gene data show CDR1 as SGDLS and CDR2 as YYNGEE. The CDR3 reads CASSEDQRRYQETQYF. The CDR3 DNA reads TGTGCCAGCAGCGAAGATCAGCGGAGGTACCAAGAGACCCAGTACTTC.